These T cell receptor beta chains were read from a single sample in a study of cytomegalovirus exposure and HLA in healthy donors. Some clones are missing from TCRdb's copy, which holds only in-frame ones; the method was immunoSEQ multiplex PCR. The table includes under 150,000 clones, 81% detected once. Material for sequencing was PBMCs. Receptor source: a man aged 18 to 29 in good health and CMV-seronegative. Both conserved end residues are part of each CDR3. The D gene is left open where the match is weak. For some rows the clone size is stated as once, few or many, or as a class when expanded; others skip it.

TRBD1	TRBV28	TRBJ1-6	NA	TGTGCCAGCTTCGCCATACAGGGACAGGGAAATTCACCCCTCCACTTT	CASFAIQGQGNSPLHF
NA	TRBV10-1	TRBJ1-5	once	TGCGCCAGCAGCGCAGGGAGCAATCAGCCCCAGCATTTT	CASSAGSNQPQHF
NA	TRBV5-1	TRBJ2-5	NA	TGCGCCAGCAGCGAAGCAGCCAGGGCCTGGGAGACCCAGTACTTC	CASSEAARAWETQYF
TRBD2	TRBV13	TRBJ2-1	few	TGTGCCAGCAGCCCAACCCGAAGCGGGACTCGGTTCTTC	CASSPTRSGTRFF
NA	TRBV7-9	TRBJ1-2	NA	TGTGCCAGCAGCTCGGACAGCAAGACCTATGGCTACACCTTC	CASSSDSKTYGYTF
TRBD1	TRBV15	TRBJ1-6	once	TGTGCCACCAGCAGAGACAGGGGGAACGGGTCACCCCTCCACTTT	CATSRDRGNGSPLHF
NA	TRBV28	TRBJ2-7	NA	TGTGCCAGCAGTTTAGCAGTCCAGTATGGGGACTCCTACTACGAGCAGTACTTC	CASSLAVQYGDSYYEQYF
TRBD1	TRBV6-5	TRBJ2-7	NA	TGTGCCAGCAGTTACTTCTCGACAGGGGGCAGGAACGAGCAGTACTTC	CASSYFSTGGRNEQYF
NA	TRBV4-3	TRBJ1-1	NA	TGCGCCAGCAGCCAAGATCGGGCAGGGGTGAACACTGAAGCTTTCTTT	CASSQDRAGVNTEAFF
TRBD2	TRBV7-2	TRBJ2-7	once	TGTGCCAGCAGCCTCATGCTAGCGGGGGCCGCCTACTACGAGCAGTACTTC	CASSLMLAGAAYYEQYF
NA	TRBV4-3	TRBJ1-1	NA	TGCGCCAGCAGCCCCGTCTACGGGGGGATCACTGAAGCTTTCTTT	CASSPVYGGITEAFF